Listed below are T cell receptor beta chains from one sample, sequenced in a study of blood T cell repertoires in COVID-19. This table comes from immunoSEQ multiplex PCR, and its TCRdb copy is limited to in-frame clones, with some not included. The sample includes more than 55,000 clones, roughly 85% of them seen just once. Sample: peripheral blood. Source of these receptors: a woman aged 80 or older with acute or convalescent COVID-19. CDR3s include the opening cysteine and the closing phenylalanine or tryptophan. Fields, in order: clone size, J gene, D gene, V gene, CDR3 DNA, CDR3 protein. The D gene is left open where the match is weak. The size entry is marked missing in some rows and otherwise reads once, few, many or a size class.

clone size: .; J gene: TRBJ1-4; D gene: TRBD1; V gene: TRBV4-1; CDR3 DNA: TGCGCCAGCAGCCAGACAGGGCTCGGTGAAAAACTGTTTTTT; CDR3 protein: CASSQTGLGEKLFF
clone size: .; J gene: TRBJ2-3; D gene: TRBD2; V gene: TRBV3-1/TRBV3-2; CDR3 DNA: TGTGCCAGCAGCCAAGATGTGACTAGCGGCACAGATACGCAGTATTTT; CDR3 protein: CASSQDVTSGTDTQYF
clone size: .; J gene: TRBJ1-2; D gene: .; V gene: TRBV7-9; CDR3 DNA: TGTGCCAGCAGCCCCAGCGAAGGGGCCGCCTATGGCTACACCTTC; CDR3 protein: CASSPSEGAAYGYTF
clone size: .; J gene: TRBJ1-2; D gene: TRBD1; V gene: TRBV19; CDR3 DNA: TGTGCCAGTACCCAGGGGGCCTATGGCTACACCTTC; CDR3 protein: CASTQGAYGYTF
clone size: .; J gene: TRBJ2-1; D gene: .; V gene: TRBV14; CDR3 DNA: TGTGCCAGCAGCCAAGATTTAGCAAACAATGAGCAGTTCTTC; CDR3 protein: CASSQDLANNEQFF
clone size: .; J gene: TRBJ1-2; D gene: .; V gene: TRBV10-3; CDR3 DNA: TGTGCCATCAGCAACCCGAAAGATCCAGAGGCTAACTATGGCTACACCTTC; CDR3 protein: CAISNPKDPEANYGYTF
clone size: .; J gene: TRBJ2-7; D gene: .; V gene: TRBV2; CDR3 DNA: TGTGCCAGCACTTCCGGAGGGGGGGAGTACGAGCAGTACTTC; CDR3 protein: CASTSGGGEYEQYF
clone size: .; J gene: TRBJ2-5; D gene: .; V gene: TRBV12-3/TRBV12-4; CDR3 DNA: TGTGCCAGCAGCCCCCAGACAGGAGAGACCCAGTACTTC; CDR3 protein: CASSPQTGETQYF
clone size: .; J gene: TRBJ1-4; D gene: .; V gene: TRBV7-9; CDR3 DNA: TGTGCCAGCAGCCTCCGGTCGTATGAAAAACTGTTTTTT; CDR3 protein: CASSLRSYEKLFF
clone size: .; J gene: TRBJ2-3; D gene: TRBD1; V gene: TRBV7-7; CDR3 DNA: TGTGCTAGCAGCTTAAACCCCGGGACAGGTAGCACAGATACGCAGTATTTT; CDR3 protein: CASSLNPGTGSTDTQYF
clone size: .; J gene: TRBJ2-7; D gene: .; V gene: TRBV6-5; CDR3 DNA: TGTGCCAGCAGTTACCGGGACACCGCCTACGAGCAGTACTTC; CDR3 protein: CASSYRDTAYEQYF
clone size: .; J gene: TRBJ1-6; D gene: .; V gene: TRBV5-8; CDR3 DNA: TGTGCCAGCAGCAACAGGGATTCCCTCCACTTT; CDR3 protein: CASSNRDSLHF
clone size: .; J gene: TRBJ2-1; D gene: TRBD2; V gene: TRBV10-2; CDR3 DNA: TGCGCCAGCAGAGGACTAGCGGGTTACAATGAGCAGTTCTTC; CDR3 protein: CASRGLAGYNEQFF
clone size: .; J gene: TRBJ1-2; D gene: TRBD1; V gene: TRBV6-5; CDR3 DNA: TGTGCCAGCAGAGCGTCCGGGACAGAGTATGGCTACACCTTC; CDR3 protein: CASRASGTEYGYTF
clone size: few; J gene: TRBJ2-7; D gene: TRBD1; V gene: TRBV5-1; CDR3 DNA: TGCGCCAGCAGTCAGGACAGGGGTTTTCACGAGCAGTACTTC; CDR3 protein: CASSQDRGFHEQYF
clone size: few; J gene: TRBJ2-1; D gene: .; V gene: TRBV19; CDR3 DNA: TGTGCCAGTAGTATCGGTCGGGATAACAGTAATGAGCAGTTCTTC; CDR3 protein: CASSIGRDNSNEQFF
clone size: .; J gene: TRBJ1-2; D gene: TRBD1; V gene: TRBV29-1; CDR3 DNA: TGCAGCGTAACTGGACAGGGCGGCTATGGCTACACCTTC; CDR3 protein: CSVTGQGGYGYTF
clone size: .; J gene: TRBJ2-2; D gene: TRBD2; V gene: TRBV13; CDR3 DNA: TGTGCCAGCAGCTTCAGCGGGGGGGGTTTCGGGGAGCTGTTTTTT; CDR3 protein: CASSFSGGGFGELFF
clone size: .; J gene: TRBJ2-5; D gene: TRBD1; V gene: TRBV15; CDR3 DNA: TGTGCCACCAGCAGAGGTTTGGAATTACAGGGGCAAGAGACCCAGTACTTC; CDR3 protein: CATSRGLELQGQETQYF
clone size: .; J gene: TRBJ2-7; D gene: .; V gene: TRBV30; CDR3 DNA: TGTGCCTGGAGGGAGGGTAGGGACTACGAGCAGTACTTC; CDR3 protein: CAWREGRDYEQYF
clone size: .; J gene: TRBJ1-4; D gene: TRBD1; V gene: TRBV4-1; CDR3 DNA: TGCGCCAGCAGCCAAGAGGGACAGGGGGATGAAAAACTGTTTTTT; CDR3 protein: CASSQEGQGDEKLFF
clone size: .; J gene: TRBJ2-2; D gene: .; V gene: TRBV29-1; CDR3 DNA: TGCAGCGTTGTAGGGGGGGGCACCGGGGAGCTGTTTTTT; CDR3 protein: CSVVGGGTGELFF
clone size: .; J gene: TRBJ2-1; D gene: TRBD1; V gene: TRBV2; CDR3 DNA: TGTGCCAGCAGGGATGGACAGGGGACATACAATGAGCAGTTCTTC; CDR3 protein: CASRDGQGTYNEQFF
clone size: .; J gene: TRBJ1-2; D gene: TRBD1; V gene: TRBV3-1/TRBV3-2; CDR3 DNA: TGTGCCAGCAGTCTCACGGACAGGGCGGGTGGCTACACCTTC; CDR3 protein: CASSLTDRAGGYTF
clone size: .; J gene: TRBJ2-3; D gene: .; V gene: TRBV24-1; CDR3 DNA: TGTGCCACCAGTGATCCCTCCCGCACAGATACGCAGTATTTT; CDR3 protein: CATSDPSRTDTQYF
clone size: .; J gene: TRBJ2-3; D gene: TRBD1; V gene: TRBV11-2; CDR3 DNA: TGTGCCAGCAGCTCGACCGGGACAGGGGTAGATACGCAGTATTTT; CDR3 protein: CASSSTGTGVDTQYF
clone size: .; J gene: TRBJ1-1; D gene: TRBD1; V gene: TRBV29-1; CDR3 DNA: TGCAGCGTCTCGTCCGGGACAGCCACTGAAGCTTTCTTT; CDR3 protein: CSVSSGTATEAFF
clone size: .; J gene: TRBJ2-2; D gene: TRBD1; V gene: TRBV5-8; CDR3 DNA: TGTGCCAGCAGCCCCGGGCAGGGGGTAAACACCGGGGAGCTGTTTTTT; CDR3 protein: CASSPGQGVNTGELFF
clone size: .; J gene: TRBJ2-3; D gene: TRBD2; V gene: TRBV28; CDR3 DNA: TGTGCCAGCAGGGCCCTTCTAGCGGGGGCTCCACGCACAGATACGCAGTATTTT; CDR3 protein: CASRALLAGAPRTDTQYF
clone size: .; J gene: TRBJ2-1; D gene: .; V gene: TRBV11-2; CDR3 DNA: TGTGCCAGCAGCCCCCGACTAGAAACACCCCCCATTAATGAGCAGTTCTTC; CDR3 protein: CASSPRLETPPINEQFF
clone size: few; J gene: TRBJ2-1; D gene: .; V gene: TRBV5-4; CDR3 DNA: TGTGCCAGCAGCAAAGGGACAAACCACTACAATGAGCAGTTCTTC; CDR3 protein: CASSKGTNHYNEQFF
clone size: .; J gene: TRBJ2-3; D gene: .; V gene: TRBV1; CDR3 DNA: TGCACCAGCAGGGGGGTAGCGGGGGGCCTCACAGATACGCAGTATTTT; CDR3 protein: CTSRGVAGGLTDTQYF
clone size: .; J gene: TRBJ1-4; D gene: TRBD1; V gene: TRBV3-1/TRBV3-2; CDR3 DNA: TGTGCCAGCAGCGAAAGGATCAGGGGGCGATCTAATGAAAAACTGTTTTTT; CDR3 protein: CASSERIRGRSNEKLFF
clone size: .; J gene: TRBJ2-2; D gene: TRBD2; V gene: TRBV29-1; CDR3 DNA: TGCAGCGTTGAACCAGCGGGGGAAAACACCGGGGAGCTGTTTTTT; CDR3 protein: CSVEPAGENTGELFF
clone size: .; J gene: TRBJ2-6; D gene: TRBD1; V gene: TRBV18; CDR3 DNA: TGTGCCAGCTCCCCGGGACAGGGACAAACTGGGGCCAACGTCCTGACTTTC; CDR3 protein: CASSPGQGQTGANVLTF
clone size: .; J gene: TRBJ2-1; D gene: TRBD2; V gene: TRBV19; CDR3 DNA: TGTGCCAGTAGTATAACTGTGGGTGCTAGCGGGGCCGAGCAGTTCTTC; CDR3 protein: CASSITVGASGAEQFF
clone size: .; J gene: TRBJ1-2; D gene: .; V gene: TRBV19; CDR3 DNA: TGTGCCAGTAGAAAGTGGGGGCGAGAGACAGGTTATGGCTACACCTTC; CDR3 protein: CASRKWGRETGYGYTF
clone size: .; J gene: TRBJ2-5; D gene: .; V gene: TRBV5-1; CDR3 DNA: TGCGCCAGCACGAGCGGGTTTCAGAAGACCCAGTACTTC; CDR3 protein: CASTSGFQKTQYF
clone size: .; J gene: TRBJ1-1; D gene: .; V gene: TRBV27; CDR3 DNA: TGTGCCAGCAGTCCGCCCGGGGGGTACACTGAAGCTTTCTTT; CDR3 protein: CASSPPGGYTEAFF
clone size: .; J gene: TRBJ2-7; D gene: TRBD1; V gene: TRBV5-4; CDR3 DNA: TGTGCCAGCAGCTTGCAGACAGGGCTTATCTACGAGCAGTACTTC; CDR3 protein: CASSLQTGLIYEQYF
clone size: .; J gene: TRBJ1-2; D gene: .; V gene: TRBV6-4; CDR3 DNA: TGTGCCAGCCACCAAACCGGGACACCTACTAACTATGGCTACACCTTC; CDR3 protein: CASHQTGTPTNYGYTF
clone size: .; J gene: TRBJ2-7; D gene: TRBD1; V gene: TRBV29-1; CDR3 DNA: TGCAGCGTTGCCGACTCCGGGACAGCCTCCTACGAGCAGTACTTC; CDR3 protein: CSVADSGTASYEQYF
clone size: .; J gene: TRBJ2-2; D gene: TRBD1; V gene: TRBV4-1; CDR3 DNA: TGCGCCAGCAGCCCCGACAGGGGGGCCACCGGGGAGCTGTTTTTT; CDR3 protein: CASSPDRGATGELFF
clone size: .; J gene: TRBJ2-7; D gene: TRBD1; V gene: TRBV11-3; CDR3 DNA: TGTGCCAGCAGCTCGGGGACAGGGGTTATCTACGAGCAGTACTTC; CDR3 protein: CASSSGTGVIYEQYF
clone size: .; J gene: TRBJ2-1; D gene: TRBD2; V gene: TRBV27; CDR3 DNA: TGTGCCAGCAGTTTAGAGCGGGGGGGAATCAATGAGCAGTTCTTC; CDR3 protein: CASSLERGGINEQFF
clone size: .; J gene: TRBJ1-4; D gene: TRBD1; V gene: TRBV19; CDR3 DNA: TGTGCCAGCCGACAGGGGTCTAATGAAAAACTGTTTTTT; CDR3 protein: CASRQGSNEKLFF
clone size: .; J gene: TRBJ1-4; D gene: TRBD1; V gene: TRBV18; CDR3 DNA: TGTGCCAGCTCACCTCGGACAGGGACTAATGAAAAACTGTTTTTT; CDR3 protein: CASSPRTGTNEKLFF
clone size: .; J gene: TRBJ2-7; D gene: TRBD1; V gene: TRBV6-6; CDR3 DNA: TGTGCCAGCATGTCAGGGACAGGGGGAGGGGAGCAGTACTTC; CDR3 protein: CASMSGTGGGEQYF
clone size: .; J gene: TRBJ1-1; D gene: TRBD1; V gene: TRBV7-9; CDR3 DNA: TGTGCCAGCATCGGACAGGGGGCAGGAACTGAAGCTTTCTTT; CDR3 protein: CASIGQGAGTEAFF
clone size: .; J gene: TRBJ1-1; D gene: TRBD1; V gene: TRBV7-8; CDR3 DNA: TGTGCCAGCAGCTTTGGACAGGGTGGAGGTGAAGCTTTCTTT; CDR3 protein: CASSFGQGGGEAFF